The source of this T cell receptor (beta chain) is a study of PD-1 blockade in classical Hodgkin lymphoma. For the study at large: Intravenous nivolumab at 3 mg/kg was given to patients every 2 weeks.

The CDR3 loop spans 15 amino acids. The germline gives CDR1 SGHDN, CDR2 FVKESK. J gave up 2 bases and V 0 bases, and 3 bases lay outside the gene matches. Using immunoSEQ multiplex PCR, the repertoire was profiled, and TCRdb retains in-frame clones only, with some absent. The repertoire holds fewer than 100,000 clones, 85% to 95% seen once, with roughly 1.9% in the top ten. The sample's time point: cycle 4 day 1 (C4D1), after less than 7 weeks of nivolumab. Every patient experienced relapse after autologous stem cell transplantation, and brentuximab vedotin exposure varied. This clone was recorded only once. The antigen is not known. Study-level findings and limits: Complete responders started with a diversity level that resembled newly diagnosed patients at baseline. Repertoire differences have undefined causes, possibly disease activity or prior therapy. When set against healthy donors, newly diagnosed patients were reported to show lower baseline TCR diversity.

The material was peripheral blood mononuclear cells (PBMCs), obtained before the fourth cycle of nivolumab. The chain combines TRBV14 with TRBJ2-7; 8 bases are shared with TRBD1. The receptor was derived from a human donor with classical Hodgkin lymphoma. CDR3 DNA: TGTGCCAGCAGCCAAGACAGGGGGCCGACCTACGAGCAGTACTTC. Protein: CASSQDRGPTYEQYF.